The 22 T cell receptor beta chains listed next were all sequenced from one sample in a study of regulatory T cells in long-lasting Graves disease. Time point noted: persistent/refractory GD, antithyroid drugs over 5 years with positive TRAb. The TCR library used RNA extracted from PBMCs. TCR beta libraries were built with iRepertoire HTBI primers and Arm-PCR of CDR3 regions. MiXCR, applied by TCRdb to the multiplex PCR reads, yields one record per CDR3 protein. The table has about 470,000 distinct CDR3 sequences, about 22% seen once; the top ten hold 7% to 9%. Specimen: peripheral blood mononuclear cells (PBMCs), collected when the disease was refractory, from a patient treated with antithyroid drugs. All receptors come from a female donor with Graves disease.

This clonotype was detected many times. The gene calls are TRBV20-1 and TRBJ2-7; 10 nucleotides agree with TRBD1. V shed 5 bases and J 2 bases; nucleotides not matched to a gene: 6. The CDR3 runs 14 residues. From germline, CDR1 is DFQATT and CDR2 SNEGSKA (reference sequence). The CDR3 region has the DNA TGCAGTGCTGAAGGGACAGGGGCCACCTACGAGCAGTACTTC. Its protein product is CSAEGTGATYEQYF.

The chain is built from TRBV15 and TRBJ2-3; 9 bases are a match to TRBD2. From germline, CDR1 is LNHNV and CDR2 YYDKDF (reference sequence). This CDR3 has 16 residues. The trim removed 6 bases at V and 0 bases at J, leaving 7 bases unmatched. The CDR3 DNA sequence: TGTGCCACCAGTCGCGTCCTAGCGGGGAGCACAGATACGCAGTATTTT. This encodes CATSRVLAGSTDTQYF.

This clonotype was picked up many times. The chain recombines TRBV12-3 or TRBV12-4 with TRBJ1-2, with a tentative D call TRBD1 (6 bases). Trimming shortened V by 5 bases and J by 4 bases, and 11 bases separated the two germline ends. This CDR3 contains 13 residues. CDR3 DNA sequence: TGTGCCAGCAGTCCTCAGGGGAGCTATGGCTACACCTTC. Its translation: CASSPQGSYGYTF.

This sequence joins TRBV19 and TRBJ1-5; D might be TRBD1 (5 bases). Deletions cut 5 bases from V and 1 base from J, with 15 bases between. Germline-derived CDR1 and CDR2 are LNHDA and SQIVND (reference sequence). The CDR3 covers 16 residues. The CDR3 nucleotides read TGTGCCAGTAGTGGGGGGGAACAGAGAAGCAATCAGCCCCAGCATTTT. Translated: CASSGGEQRSNQPQHF.

Comments on this clonotype: A much bigger clone sits one base away, suggesting this may be a read error. The V and J genes are TRBV6-2 or TRBV6-3 and TRBJ2-7, with a possible D match to TRBD1 (5 bases). Germline V gives CDR1 MNHEY, CDR2 SVGEGT. The CDR3 consists of 15 residues. V dropped 2 bases and J dropped 5 bases, with 16 bases sitting between them. The CDR3 DNA reads as TGTGCCAGCAGTTACGGGGCAGGGAATCTGGACGAGCAGTACTTC. Translated, it gives CASSYGAGNLDEQYF.

This clonotype came up a few times. The chain joins TRBV7-2 to TRBJ1-4, with a possible D match to TRBD1 (6 bases). The end of the DNA fits TRBJ1-6 better, so the J call may be wrong. In germline, CDR1 is SGHTA, CDR2 FQGNSA. The CDR3 length is 17 residues. The CDR3, as DNA: TGTGCCAGCAGGCCACACATGGGGGGCTTATATAATTCACCCCTCCACTTT. It codes for CASRPHMGGLYNSPLHF.

This clonotype has more than one count but fewer than ten. This rearrangement joins TRBV7-9 to TRBJ2-6, with 8 positions matching TRBD1. The CDR3 has 17 residues. The V segment lost 5 bases and the J segment 4 bases; nucleotides outside the gene matches: 10. Germline V gene data show CDR1 as SEHNR and CDR2 as FQNEAQ (reference sequence). CDR3 protein: CASSITGGGVGANVLTF. The DNA for the CDR3 is TGTGCCAGCAGCATTACAGGGGGTGGGGTCGGGGCCAACGTCCTGACTTTC.

This rearrangement joins TRBV6-1 to TRBJ1-3; weak D call: TRBD1 (5 bases). Germline CDR1 reads MNHNS; CDR2 reads SASEGT. CDR3 length: 13 residues. Trimming cost V 5 bases and J 6 bases, with 11 bases left between them. The CDR3 DNA sequence: TGTGCCAGCAGTCGAGGGGATGAAAACACCATATATTTT. This encodes CASSRGDENTIYF.

The J gene is TRBJ1-2, the V gene TRBV27, with a weak D call TRBD1 (5 bases). Germline V gene data show CDR1 as MNHEY and CDR2 as SMNVEV (reference sequence). V was pared by 2 bases and J by 2 bases, with 9 bases between. CDR3 length: 14 residues. CDR3: CASSLDGDNYGYTF. The CDR3 nucleotides are TGTGCCAGCAGTTTAGATGGGGACAACTATGGCTACACCTTC.

There are many counts of this clonotype. The rearrangement uses TRBV20-1 and TRBJ2-4, with D possibly TRBD1 on 6 matching bases. Trimming shortened V by 0 bases and J by 6 bases, and 18 bases separated the two germline ends. CDR3 size: 16 residues. Per the germline V gene, CDR1 is DFQATT and CDR2 is SNEGSKA (reference sequence). The CDR3 nucleotides are TGCAGTGCTAGAGATTTTTCAGGGGCCCCCAGAAACATTCAGTACTTC. It yields the protein CSARDFSGAPRNIQYF.

Many counts were recorded for this clonotype. This chain uses TRBV11-3 with TRBJ2-6; TRBD1 aligns across 8 bases. This CDR3 spans 17 amino acids. Per the germline V gene, CDR1 is SGHNT and CDR2 is YENEEA. J was trimmed by 0 bases and V by 10 bases; bases with no gene match: 11. CDR3 DNA sequence: TGTGCCACCGGCCCGGGGACAGGCGACTCTGGGGCCAACGTCCTGACTTTC. Its translation is CATGPGTGDSGANVLTF.

The CDR3 region has the DNA TGTGCCACCTATAGCACAGATACGCAGTATTTT. Protein: CATYSTDTQYF. The rearrangement uses TRBV12-3 or TRBV12-4 and TRBJ2-3, with D unresolved. Trimming left V 10 bases short and J 0 bases short, with 5 bases between. The CDR3 contains 11 residues.

Turning to this clonotype: Only one base separates this from a far larger clonotype, so it likely reflects a read error. The V and J genes are TRBV6-1 and TRBJ2-5; 8 nucleotides match TRBD1. Unmatched junction bases numbered 7, after V lost 6 bases and J lost 7 bases. Germline V gene data show CDR1 as MNHNS and CDR2 as SASEGT. The CDR3 spans 13 residues. The CDR3 DNA sequence: TGTGCCAGCAGGGGACAGGAATGGGGGACCCAGTACTTC. Amino acid sequence: CASRGQEWGTQYF.

The gene calls are TRBV20-1 and TRBJ2-7; 7 nucleotides line up with TRBD2. The length of the CDR3 is 16 residues. Unmatched junction bases numbered 10, after V lost 0 bases and J lost 2 bases. CDR1 DFQATT and CDR2 SNEGSKA come from the germline V gene (reference sequence). The CDR3 loop is CSARDKTGGPTYEQYF. The CDR3 region has the DNA TGCAGTGCTAGAGACAAAACGGGAGGACCAACCTACGAGCAGTACTTC.

This clonotype was observed a few times. This may be a read error: a much more frequent sequence differs by one nucleotide. The CDR3 DNA sequence: TGTGCCAACAGCGAGACACCGAACTATGGCTACACCTTC. Its translation: CANSETPNYGYTF. The chain combines TRBV11-2 with TRBJ1-2; D is unclear. The CDR3 sequence is 13 residues long. Germline V CDR1 and CDR2: SGHAT, FQNNGV.

The table lists this clonotype with many counts. V usage is TRBV28 and J usage is TRBJ2-2; weak D call: TRBD1 (6 bases). V lost 5 bases to trimming and J lost 5 bases, with 18 bases between them. Germline V gene lookup returns CDR1 MDHEN and CDR2 SYDVKM. This CDR3 spans 16 amino acids. CDR3 residues: CASSRTGKGWTGELFF. The CDR3 DNA sequence: TGTGCCAGCAGTCGTACAGGGAAGGGGTGGACCGGGGAGCTGTTTTTT.

The CDR3 protein is CATSDHPRQGADTGELFF. The CDR3 DNA reads TGTGCCACCAGTGATCATCCTCGACAGGGGGCGGACACCGGGGAGCTGTTTTTT. The chain recombines TRBV24-1 with TRBJ2-2; 10 bases match TRBD1. Germline V gene sequence: CDR1 KGHDR, CDR2 SFDVKD. Unmatched junction bases numbered 9, after V lost 3 bases and J lost 3 bases. The CDR3 consists of 18 residues.

The gene calls are TRBV5-1 and TRBJ2-6; 7 bases map to TRBD1. V trimming: 1 base; J trimming: 0 bases; junction bases outside the gene matches: 10. The CDR3 extends over 19 amino acids. Germline assignment: CDR1 SGHRS and CDR2 YFSETQ. This CDR3 reads CASSLWAGQVNSGANVLTF. The CDR3, as DNA: TGCGCCAGCAGCTTGTGGGCCGGACAGGTCAACTCTGGGGCCAACGTCCTGACTTTC.

This clonotype was detected ten times or more. This sequence joins TRBV2 and TRBJ1-1; D is ambiguous. The germline gives CDR1 SNHLY, CDR2 FYNNEI. V lost 7 bases and J 4 bases, leaving 16 bases between the germline ends. This CDR3 is 14 amino acids long. The CDR3 coding sequence is TGTGCCAGCATGCGTAATCTGGATGTCACTGAAGCTTTCTTT. Translation: CASMRNLDVTEAFF.

CDR3 nucleotide sequence: TGTGCCAGCTCACCATTCTTGAGGGGGACTAATGAAAAACTGTTTTTT. Translating gives CASSPFLRGTNEKLFF. The rearrangement joins TRBV18 to TRBJ1-4; possible D gene TRBD1, 6 bases. This CDR3 contains 16 residues. V gave up 2 bases and J gave up 2 bases, with 12 bases separating them. Germline V gene data show CDR1 as KGHSH and CDR2 as LQKENI.

There are many counts of this clonotype. The V call is TRBV7-9, the J call TRBJ2-7; a weak D match, TRBD2 (6 bases). Germline V lookup: CDR1 SEHNR, CDR2 FQNEAQ (reference sequence). Deletions cut 5 bases from V and 3 bases from J, with 17 bases between. The CDR3 has 15 residues. The CDR3 DNA sequence: TGTGCCAGCAGCCCCTTCGGGAGTGGAGGCTACGAGCAGTACTTC. This gives the protein CASSPFGSGGYEQYF.

The chain joins TRBV7-9 to TRBJ1-5; D gene unclear. V was trimmed by 5 bases and J by 2 bases, leaving 10 bases between them. This CDR3 is built from 14 residues. CDR1 is SEHNR, CDR2 FQNEAQ, per germline (reference sequence). CDR3 coding DNA: TGTGCCAGCAGCCCCCTTCGGGGCAATCAGCCCCAGCATTTT. Translated: CASSPLRGNQPQHF.